This TCR beta chain came from a study of blood T cells in healthy people across ages. Study observations and caveats: Greater diversity and more naive CD4+ cells were seen in long-lived donors than in aged donors.

On this clonotype: Its antigen is as yet unknown.

There are 16 residues in the CDR3. V was pared by 3 bases and J by 4 bases, with 18 bases between. Germline V gene data show CDR1 as SGHTS and CDR2 as YDEGEE. The total RNA that was extracted per sample amounted to at least 5 micrograms. With a J-beta primer mix and a sample-barcoded 5' primer, a second PCR ran about 6 to 11 cycles. TCRdb fed the 5' RACE reads into MiXCR, producing one record per CDR3 protein. In the table there are approximately 780,000 distinct CDR3 sequences, around a quarter of which are singletons. The same data also went into a second study, on T cells of mothers and their children. From that paper: Similar thymic selection effects on TCR recombination output appear in pairs, both related and unrelated.

The chain uses TRBV5-8 and TRBJ2-3; D possibly corresponds to TRBD1 (5 bases). The source of this sequence is a boy younger than 18 in good health. Sequencing used blood. CDR3 sequence reads: CASSSGQPKFSDTQYF. CDR3 sequence (DNA): TGTGCCAGCAGCTCAGGACAACCGAAATTCTCAGATACGCAGTATTTT.